The 7 T cell receptor beta chains below were found in one sample sequenced in a study of CD8 T cells in ankylosing spondylitis. TCRdb itself ran the 5' RACE reads through MiXCR, one entry per CDR3 protein. The data hold 300,000 to 400,000 distinct CDR3 sequences, with around 10% observed a single time. Sequencing was carried out using blood, either unsorted or a sorted T cell fraction (not recorded which). These receptors were taken from a female donor with ankylosing spondylitis or in good health (not recorded which).

Notes on this clonotype: This may arise from a read error, as a much more abundant clone is one base away. The chain is built from TRBV20-1 and TRBJ2-1, with 11 bases identical to TRBD2. Germline V lookup: CDR1 DFQATT, CDR2 SNEGSKA (reference sequence). This CDR3 comprises 17 residues. The DNA for the CDR3 is TGCTGTGCTAGAGATAAGGTAGCGGGAGGGTTCCACAATGAGCAGTTCTTC. This gives the protein CCARDKVAGGFHNEQFF.

This clonotype has at least ten counts. The genes are TRBV5-1 and TRBJ2-3, with no clear D. Germline CDR1 is SGHRS and CDR2 is YFSETQ. V lost 6 bases to trimming and J lost 2 bases, with 7 bases between them. The CDR3 consists of 12 residues. CDR3 region: CASKQNTDTQYF. CDR3 sequence (DNA): TGCGCCAGCAAACAAAACACAGATACGCAGTATTTT.

This clonotype was recorded at least ten times. The chain combines TRBV28 with TRBJ2-7; maybe TRBD1 (5 bases). V was clipped by 2 bases and J by 4 bases, with 12 bases between them. In germline, CDR1 is MDHEN, CDR2 SYDVKM. The CDR3 has 14 amino acids. CDR3 protein: CASSLQGYRYEQYF. DNA for the CDR3: TGTGCCAGCAGTTTACAGGGATACCGTTACGAGCAGTACTTC. The complete variable domain, with remaining parts taken from reference TRBV28 and TRBJ2-7, reads DVKVTQSSRYLVKRTGEKVFLECVQDMDHENMFWYRQDPGLGLRLIYFSYDVKMKEKGDIPEGYSVSREKKERFSLILESASTNQTSMYLCASSLQGYRYEQYFGPGTRLTVT.

This clonotype appeared many times. The V gene is TRBV6-5, the J gene TRBJ1-5; a possible D gene is TRBD1 (6 bases). V lost 2 bases, J lost 4 bases, and 9 bases lay in between. Looked up from germline, CDR1 is MNHEY and CDR2 is SVGAGI. CDR3 length: 14 residues. In nucleotides, the CDR3 is TGTGCCAGCAGTTACGAGGGGGTTAATCAGCCCCAGCATTTT. As protein: CASSYEGVNQPQHF.

This clonotype was seen many times. The CDR3: CASSGANTGELFF. The CDR3 DNA reads TGCGCCAGCAGCGGGGCGAACACCGGGGAGCTGTTTTTT. The genes are TRBV5-1 and TRBJ2-2; D is undetermined. The CDR3 extends over 13 amino acids. Per the germline V gene, CDR1 is SGHRS and CDR2 is YFSETQ. Trimming left V 4 bases short and J 0 bases short, with 4 bases between.

This sequence joins TRBV15 and TRBJ1-6; D not certain. V was cut by 5 bases and J by 7 bases, with 9 bases left in between. CDR1 and CDR2 from the germline V gene are LNHNV and YYDKDF (reference sequence). The CDR3 sequence is 13 residues long. CDR3 protein: CATSREINSPLHF. In nucleotides, the CDR3 is TGTGCCACCAGCCGGGAAATCAATTCACCCCTCCACTTT. Variable domain in full (rest from reference TRBV15 and TRBJ1-6): DAMVIQNPRYQVTQFGKPVTLSCSQTLNHNVMYWYQQKSSQAPKLLFHYYDKDFNNEADTPDNFQSRRPNTSFCFLDIRSPGLGDTAMYLCATSREINSPLHFGNGTRLTVT.

This clonotype turned up a few times. The CDR3 is CASSTQATSNTGELFF. DNA of the CDR3: TGCGCCAGCTCCACCCAGGCTACTTCTAACACCGGGGAGCTGTTTTTT. The chain joins TRBV5-1 to TRBJ2-2, with D unresolved. This CDR3 is 16 amino acids long. Deletions cut 7 bases from V and 2 bases from J, with 18 bases between. Germline loops: CDR1 SGHRS, CDR2 YFSETQ. The full variable domain, with the rest looked up from reference TRBV5-1 and TRBJ2-2, is KAGVTQTPRYLIKTRGQQVTLSCSPISGHRSVSWYQQTPGQGLQFLFEYFSETQRNKGNFPGRFSGRQFSNSRSEMNVSTLELGDSALYLCASSTQATSNTGELFFGEGSRLTVL.